The 28 T cell receptor beta chains reported below all come from one sample, sequenced in a study of CD8 T cells in ankylosing spondylitis. MiXCR, run by TCRdb on the 5' RACE reads, gives a single entry per CDR3 protein. This sample yields hundreds of thousands of distinct CDR3 sequences, of which 20% to 30% are seen a single time; 0.85% to 1% belongs to the top ten. For these TCRs, the target antigens are not known. General observations from the study: Ankylosing spondylitis blood seemed to carry a telltale TCR beta motif made of fewer than ten highly homologous variants.

Sequencing was performed on blood, either unsorted or a sorted T cell fraction (not recorded which). These receptors were collected from a male donor with ankylosing spondylitis.

The chain joins TRBV6-1 to TRBJ1-5, with 8 bases that match TRBD1. Trimming took 7 bases from V and 2 from J; bases not matched to a gene: 10. Germline V gene sequence: CDR1 MNHNS, CDR2 SASEGT. CDR3 length: 16 amino acids. CDR3 sequence reads: CASTRGQGGGNQPQHF. The CDR3 DNA reads TGTGCCAGCACCCGAGGACAGGGCGGTGGCAATCAGCCCCAGCATTTT.

This rearrangement joins TRBV20-1 to TRBJ2-7; D is ambiguous. The CDR3 totals 9 residues. CDR1 and CDR2 from the germline V gene are DFQATT and SNEGSKA (reference sequence). The CDR3 reads CREIGRQYF. As DNA, the CDR3 is TGCAGAGAGATAGGTCGGCAGTACTTC.

The CDR3 sequence: CASSFSGGSQETQYF. The DNA of the CDR3 is TGCGCCAGCAGCTTTAGCGGGGGCTCCCAAGAGACCCAGTACTTC. The rearrangement uses TRBV5-1 and TRBJ2-5; 9 bases map to TRBD2. Looked up from germline, CDR1 is SGHRS and CDR2 is YFSETQ. CDR3 size: 15 residues. The J segment lost 1 base and the V segment lost 2 bases, leaving 3 bases of the junction unmatched.

This clonotype was counted a few times. The rearrangement uses TRBV11-2 and TRBJ2-3, with D possibly being TRBD1 or TRBD2 (5 bases each). Germline CDR1 is SGHAT and CDR2 is FQNNGV. The CDR3 loop spans 15 amino acids. With 5 bases removed from V and 5 bases from J, the gap between germline ends came to 17 bases. The CDR3 region has the DNA TGTGCCAGCAGCCAAACAGCTGGGGGAGAAGATACGCAGTATTTT. Translation: CASSQTAGGEDTQYF.

In the case of this clonotype: The junction shows a germline mismatch at one end, possibly a read error. The chain couples TRBV4-1 to TRBJ2-5; 12 positions agree with TRBD2. Looked up from germline, CDR1 is MGHRA and CDR2 is YSYEKL. The CDR3 contains 16 residues. The CDR3, as DNA: TGCGCCAGCAGTCAAGGCCTAGCGGGAGGGTCACGGGCCCAGTACTTC. Amino acid sequence: CASSQGLAGGSRAQYF.

This clonotype was seen only a few times. This CDR3 reads CASSVSFSYNEQFF. CDR3 nucleotide sequence: TGTGCCAGCAGCGTCAGCTTTAGCTACAATGAGCAGTTCTTC. The chain carries TRBV9 and TRBJ2-1; D not certain. Looked up from germline, CDR1 is SGDLS and CDR2 is YYNGEE. V lost 2 bases, J lost 3 bases, and 9 bases lay in between. There are 14 residues in the CDR3.

The chain couples TRBV5-1 to TRBJ1-1, with 9 bases matching TRBD1. Germline loops: CDR1 SGHRS, CDR2 YFSETQ. The CDR3 has 18 residues. V gave up 5 bases and J gave up 4 bases; unmatched junction bases: 18. The CDR3 DNA is TGCGCCAGCAGTTTTTTGGGGGGACAGGGAGGCGCGGCCACTGAAGCTTTCTTT. This translates into CASSFLGGQGGAATEAFF. Together with reference TRBV5-1 and TRBJ1-1, the CDR3 gives the full variable domain: KAGVTQTPRYLIKTRGQQVTLSCSPISGHRSVSWYQQTPGQGLQFLFEYFSETQRNKGNFPGRFSGRQFSNSRSEMNVSTLELGDSALYLCASSFLGGQGGAATEAFFGQGTRLTVV.

The genes are TRBV29-1 and TRBJ2-1; 10 bases line up with TRBD2. Per the germline V gene, CDR1 is SQVTM and CDR2 is ANQGSEA. V gave up 6 bases and J gave up 7 bases; unmatched junction bases: 9. The CDR3 covers 14 residues. CDR3 sequence (DNA): TGCAGCGTCCAAGCGGGAGGGCCATGGAATGAGCAGTTCTTC. Its translation: CSVQAGGPWNEQFF.

The V gene is TRBV3-1, the J gene TRBJ2-2, with D uncertain. The CDR3 spans 12 residues. Germline-derived CDR1 and CDR2 are LGHDT and YNNKEL (reference sequence). V lost 4 bases and J lost 7, with 7 bases in between. The CDR3 reads CASSLYRGELFF. The DNA for the CDR3 is TGTGCCAGCAGCCTTTATCGCGGGGAGCTGTTTTTT.

There are a few counts of this clonotype. The chain carries TRBV24-1 and TRBJ1-5; possible D gene TRBD1, 5 bases. The germline V gene has CDR1 KGHDR and CDR2 SFDVKD. With 3 bases removed from V and 9 bases from J, the gap between germline ends came to 8 bases. This CDR3 region has 12 residues. The CDR3 region has the DNA TGTGCCACCAGTGATCGGGGGGGGCCCCAGCATTTT. Translating it yields CATSDRGGPQHF.

This clonotype has just a few counts. V and J are TRBV7-9 and TRBJ2-3; 14 bases align to TRBD2. This CDR3 region has 16 residues. Germline loops: CDR1 SEHNR, CDR2 FQNEAQ (reference sequence). V shed 3 bases, J shed 12 bases, and the junction held 11 bases outside the gene matches. CDR3 sequence reads: CASSFPAGTSGSSQYF. The DNA of the CDR3 is TGTGCCAGCAGCTTTCCCGCCGGGACTAGCGGGAGTTCACAGTATTTT. The full variable domain, with the rest looked up from reference TRBV7-9 and TRBJ2-3, is DTGVSQNPRHKITKRGQNVTFRCDPISEHNRLYWYRQTLGQGPEFLTYFQNEAQLEKSRLLSDRFSAERPKGSFSTLEIQRTEQGDSAMYLCASSFPAGTSGSSQYFGPGTRLTVL.

This clonotype was observed a few times. The chain carries TRBV3-1 and TRBJ2-1, with D perhaps assigned TRBD1 or TRBD2 (5 bases each). V was shortened by 0 bases and J by 3 bases, with 12 bases between the two germline ends. From germline, CDR1 is LGHDT and CDR2 YNNKEL (reference sequence). There are 16 residues in the CDR3. The CDR3 bases are TGTGCCAGCAGCCAAGATTTGGGGGACGTCTACAATGAGCAGTTCTTC. It yields the protein CASSQDLGDVYNEQFF.

V and J are TRBV5-6 and TRBJ1-1; TRBD1 is a possible D gene (5 bases). Germline CDR1 is SGHDT and CDR2 is YYEEEE. The CDR3 has 14 residues. V lost 4 bases to trimming and J lost 5 bases, with 15 bases between them. The CDR3 DNA reads as TGTGCCAGCAGCCCCGCAAGGCGGGGGACTGAAGCTTTCTTT. Translated: CASSPARRGTEAFF.

This sequence joins TRBV20-1 and TRBJ1-5; unclear D gene. The CDR3 totals 14 residues. V lost 5 bases, J lost 0 bases, and 11 bases lay in between. Looked up from germline, CDR1 is DFQATT and CDR2 is SNEGSKA (reference sequence). In DNA form, the CDR3 reads TGCAGTGCTTCTACAGCGTATAGCAATCAGCCCCAGCATTTT. Its protein is CSASTAYSNQPQHF.

The sample holds a few counts of this clonotype. The rearrangement uses TRBV19 and TRBJ2-1, with D possibly being TRBD1 (7 bases). This CDR3 contains 16 residues. Trimming removed 5 bases from V and 3 bases from J, with 17 bases in between. Germline values: CDR1 LNHDA, CDR2 SQIVND (reference sequence). The CDR3: CASSSAGGLGYNEQFF. The CDR3 DNA sequence: TGTGCCAGTAGTTCAGCAGGGGGACTCGGCTACAATGAGCAGTTCTTC. Full variable domain (missing parts from reference TRBV19 and TRBJ2-1): DGGITQSPKYLFRKEGQNVTLSCEQNLNHDAMYWYRQDPGQGLRLIYYSQIVNDFQKGDIAEGYSVSREKKESFPLTVTSAQKNPTAFYLCASSSAGGLGYNEQFFGPGTRLTVL.

In its sample, this clonotype was seen a few times. The V gene is TRBV5-1, the J gene TRBJ2-1; a possible D gene is TRBD1 (6 bases). This CDR3 comprises 15 residues. Trimming shortened V by 0 bases and J by 9 bases, and 16 bases separated the two germline ends. Germline V lookup: CDR1 SGHRS, CDR2 YFSETQ. CDR3 coding DNA: TGCGCCAGCAGCTTGGCCCAGGGGTCCGCTGGTGAGCAGTTCTTC. As protein: CASSLAQGSAGEQFF.

The V and J genes are TRBV5-1 and TRBJ2-1; D gene ambiguous. The germline gives CDR1 SGHRS, CDR2 YFSETQ. The CDR3 totals 13 residues. With 7 bases removed from V and 6 bases from J, the gap between germline ends came to 14 bases. CDR3 DNA sequence: TGCGCCAGCTCGAGCCAGGACGCCAATGAGCAGTTCTTC. Translation gives CASSSQDANEQFF.

The chain couples TRBV20-1 to TRBJ2-1; the match to TRBD2 covers 10 bases. The junction had 9 bases not matched to a gene; V was cut back by 0 bases and J by 4 bases. The CDR3 has 17 amino acids. CDR1 and CDR2 from the germline V gene are DFQATT and SNEGSKA (reference sequence). This chain's CDR3 is CSARDALAGEAYNEQFF. The CDR3, as DNA: TGCAGTGCTAGAGATGCCCTAGCGGGAGAGGCTTACAATGAGCAGTTCTTC.

This clonotype showed up just a few times. The chain combines TRBV6-1 with TRBJ2-2; D remains ambiguous. Between the trimmed V and J ends, which lost 6 bases and 0 bases, there was a span of 14 bases. Germline assignment: CDR1 MNHNS and CDR2 SASEGT. CDR3 length: 16 amino acids. CDR3 protein: CASSFNQFANTGELFF. For the CDR3, the DNA is TGTGCCAGCAGCTTCAACCAGTTCGCGAACACCGGGGAGCTGTTTTTT.

V gene TRBV10-3 combines with J gene TRBJ2-1; 7 bases line up with TRBD2. This CDR3 is 12 amino acids long. The germline V gene has CDR1 ENHRY and CDR2 SYGVKD. The V and J ends lost 7 bases and 7 bases, in that order; junction bases with no gene match: 4. CDR3 bases: TGTGCCATCAAGCGGGATAGAAATGAGCAGTTCTTC. Translated, it gives CAIKRDRNEQFF.

The rearrangement uses TRBV15 and TRBJ1-4; a possible D gene is TRBD1 (5 bases). Germline V gene sequence: CDR1 LNHNV, CDR2 YYDKDF (reference sequence). V lost 4 bases and J 4 bases, leaving 19 bases between the germline ends. The CDR3 runs to 17 residues. CDR3 loop: CATSKAPTGRVNEKLFF. The CDR3 DNA reads as TGTGCCACCAGCAAAGCTCCTACAGGCAGGGTTAATGAAAAACTGTTTTTT.

The V call is TRBV11-2, the J call TRBJ2-5; no clear D gene. The CDR3 has 16 residues. V was trimmed by 4 bases and J by 0 bases, leaving 15 bases between them. Germline V CDR1 and CDR2: SGHAT, FQNNGV. CDR3 residues: CASSSFPLGYQETQYF. The CDR3 bases are TGTGCCAGCAGCTCCTTTCCTTTGGGCTACCAAGAGACCCAGTACTTC.

This clonotype was found a few times. This chain uses TRBV2 with TRBJ2-2, with 7 bases matching TRBD2. V trimming: 6 bases; J trimming: 3 bases; junction bases outside the gene matches: 10. The germline gives CDR1 SNHLY, CDR2 FYNNEI. The CDR3 totals 16 residues. Here the CDR3 reads CASRRGGRVYTGELFF. In DNA form, the CDR3 reads TGTGCCAGCAGGAGGGGCGGGAGAGTGTACACCGGGGAGCTGTTTTTT.

This chain uses TRBV7-2 with TRBJ2-2; D not certain. CDR1 and CDR2 (germline): SGHTA, FQGNSA. There are 13 residues in the CDR3. The ends were cut back, 4 bases at V and 6 bases at J, with 9 bases in the middle. Written as DNA, the CDR3 is TGTGCCAGCAGCTCCCACGGTGCCGGGGAGCTGTTTTTT. This gives the protein CASSSHGAGELFF.

The chain's CDR3 is CSVGGQGGQPQHF. The CDR3 nucleotides are TGCAGCGTTGGAGGGCAGGGTGGTCAGCCCCAGCATTTT. V is TRBV29-1 and J is TRBJ1-5, with D possibly being TRBD1 (5 bases). The CDR3 extends over 13 amino acids. The V and J ends lost 4 bases and 6 bases respectively, with 13 bases between them. CDR1 and CDR2 (germline): SQVTM, ANQGSEA.

This clonotype was observed a handful of times. This sequence joins TRBV25-1 and TRBJ1-1, with a tentative D call TRBD1 (5 bases). Deletions cut 5 bases from V and 6 bases from J, with 10 bases between. This CDR3 has 12 amino acids. CDR1 is MGHDK, CDR2 SYGVNS, per germline. CDR3 sequence (DNA): TGTGCCAGCAGTCTCGTGGGGGCTGAAGCTTTCTTT. This sequence encodes CASSLVGAEAFF.

The chain recombines TRBV12-3 or TRBV12-4 with TRBJ1-5; D might be TRBD1 (6 bases). The CDR3 extends over 15 amino acids. The ends were cut back, 2 bases at V and 6 bases at J, with 14 bases in the middle. CDR3 DNA: TGTGCCAGCAGTTTATCGGACAGAGTTGTTCAGCCCCAGCATTTT. Its protein product is CASSLSDRVVQPQHF.

This clonotype was found a few times. The chain has TRBV12-3 or TRBV12-4 and TRBJ1-1; 10 bases map to TRBD1. Germline trimming cut 4 bases from V and 7 bases from J; bases unmatched to any gene: 12. The CDR3 is 16 amino acids. CDR3 sequence reads: CASSWTGGRYDLEAFF. DNA for the CDR3: TGTGCCAGCAGTTGGACAGGGGGACGATACGACCTTGAAGCTTTCTTT.